This T cell receptor (beta chain) was sequenced for a study of CD8 T cells in Susac syndrome. From blood CD8+ and CD4+ T cells, the TCR beta chain was sequenced. Trimming took off 6 bases at V and 6 bases at J, with 18 bases between the two ends. The CDR3 runs to 15 residues. The germline V gene encodes CDR1 MDHEN and CDR2 SYDVKM. It was with random hexamers that about 0.45 to 1 ug RNA was reverse transcribed. Amplification of TCR beta CDR3 spanned 54 Vbeta and 13 Jbeta via immunoSEQ multiplex PCR. MiXCR was run by TCRdb on the immunoSEQ multiplex PCR reads, yielding one entry per CDR3 protein. The sample has a few hundred thousand distinct CDR3 sequences, 85% seen once.

The V call is TRBV28, the J call TRBJ1-3; D perhaps matches TRBD1 (6 bases). The TCR sequence derives from a human donor with multiple sclerosis. Specimen: CD8+ T cells from PBMCs. CDR3 region: CASRVEGDSENTIYF. As DNA, the CDR3 is TGTGCCAGCAGGGTGGAGGGGGATTCGGAAAACACCATATATTTT.